This is a list of T cell receptor beta chains from one sample in a study of blood T cell repertoires in COVID-19. Repertoires were generated with immunoSEQ multiplex PCR, while TCRdb's copy carries only in-frame clones and drops some. Here the sample spans some 130,000 clones, almost 70% being singletons. The sequenced sample was peripheral blood. The source of these receptors is a woman aged 70-85 years with acute or convalescent COVID-19. Both conserved end residues are part of each CDR3. A D gene is named only where the DNA matches it firmly. Clone size is given for some rows only: seen once, a few or many times, or a class if the clone is expanded.

CDR3 protein: CASSLVTGKNIQYF
CDR3 DNA: TGTGCCAGCAGCTTAGTCACAGGGAAAAACATTCAGTACTTC
J gene: TRBJ2-4
V gene: TRBV7-9
clone size: .
D gene: .

CDR3 protein: CAISDKETQYF
CDR3 DNA: TGTGCCATCAGTGATAAAGAGACCCAGTACTTC
J gene: TRBJ2-5
V gene: TRBV10-3
clone size: .
D gene: .

CDR3 protein: CASRVSNQPQHF
CDR3 DNA: TGTGCCAGCAGGGTTAGCAATCAGCCCCAGCATTTT
J gene: TRBJ1-5
V gene: TRBV19
clone size: few
D gene: .

CDR3 protein: CASSLGASTDTQYF
CDR3 DNA: TGTGCCAGCAGCTTAGGGGCCTCCACAGATACGCAGTATTTT
J gene: TRBJ2-3
V gene: TRBV11-3
clone size: .
D gene: .

CDR3 protein: CASSSTGLGGELFF
CDR3 DNA: TGTGCCAGTAGCTCCACAGGGCTCGGCGGGGAGCTGTTTTTT
J gene: TRBJ2-2
V gene: TRBV19
clone size: .
D gene: .

CDR3 protein: CASSTGGQGQNEQYF
CDR3 DNA: TGTGCCAGCTCAACAGGGGGACAGGGTCAAAACGAGCAGTACTTC
J gene: TRBJ2-7
V gene: TRBV18
clone size: .
D gene: TRBD1

CDR3 protein: CASSPSQGPETQYF
CDR3 DNA: TGTGCCAGCTCACCTTCCCAGGGGCCAGAGACCCAGTACTTC
J gene: TRBJ2-5
V gene: TRBV18
clone size: .
D gene: .

CDR3 protein: CASSSNLAGGDSPLHF
CDR3 DNA: TGCGCCAGCAGCTCCAACCTCGCAGGGGGTGATTCACCCCTCCACTTT
J gene: TRBJ1-6
V gene: TRBV5-1
clone size: .
D gene: TRBD1

CDR3 protein: CASSSAGGPEAFF
CDR3 DNA: TGCGCCAGCAGCTCCGCGGGGGGCCCTGAAGCTTTCTTT
J gene: TRBJ1-1
V gene: TRBV5-1
clone size: .
D gene: .

CDR3 protein: CASSEAEAGREQYF
CDR3 DNA: TGTGCCAGCAGTGAAGCAGAAGCAGGGCGGGAGCAGTACTTC
J gene: TRBJ2-7
V gene: TRBV2
clone size: few
D gene: .

CDR3 protein: CASSRPRDSFSYEQYF
CDR3 DNA: TGTGCCAGCAGTAGACCCCGGGACTCCTTTTCCTACGAGCAGTACTTC
J gene: TRBJ2-7
V gene: TRBV2
clone size: .
D gene: .

CDR3 protein: CATSRQGSYEQYF
CDR3 DNA: TGTGCCACCAGTCGACAGGGGTCCTACGAGCAGTACTTC
J gene: TRBJ2-7
V gene: TRBV24-1
clone size: few
D gene: TRBD1

CDR3 protein: CASRQVGGLAGTEQFF
CDR3 DNA: TGTGCCAGTAGGCAGGTCGGGGGACTAGCGGGAACTGAGCAGTTCTTC
J gene: TRBJ2-1
V gene: TRBV19
clone size: .
D gene: TRBD2

CDR3 protein: CASSQGVYEQYF
CDR3 DNA: TGTGCCAGCAGCCAAGGCGTCTACGAGCAGTACTTC
J gene: TRBJ2-7
V gene: TRBV3-1/TRBV3-2
clone size: .
D gene: .

CDR3 protein: CASSPLRGGEAFF
CDR3 DNA: TGTGCCAGTAGTCCATTAAGGGGGGGTGAAGCTTTCTTT
J gene: TRBJ1-1
V gene: TRBV19
clone size: few
D gene: .

CDR3 protein: CASRSRDTSYEQYF
CDR3 DNA: TGTGCCAGTAGATCTCGGGACACCTCCTACGAGCAGTACTTC
J gene: TRBJ2-7
V gene: TRBV19
clone size: .
D gene: .

CDR3 protein: CASSYTGTYNTEAFF
CDR3 DNA: TGTGCCAGCAGTTACACCGGGACATACAACACTGAAGCTTTCTTT
J gene: TRBJ1-1
V gene: TRBV6-5
clone size: .
D gene: .

CDR3 protein: CASSLTGPDNSPLHF
CDR3 DNA: TGCGCCAGCAGCTTGACAGGGCCAGATAATTCACCCCTCCACTTT
J gene: TRBJ1-6
V gene: TRBV5-1
clone size: few
D gene: .

CDR3 protein: CATSRRGGTGTDTQYF
CDR3 DNA: TGTGCCACCAGCAGGCGGGGGGGGACGGGGACAGATACGCAGTATTTT
J gene: TRBJ2-3
V gene: TRBV15
clone size: .
D gene: TRBD2

CDR3 protein: CASSFRTGGNNEQFF
CDR3 DNA: TGTGCCAGCAGCTTCCGGACAGGGGGTAACAATGAGCAGTTCTTC
J gene: TRBJ2-1
V gene: TRBV5-4
clone size: few
D gene: TRBD1

CDR3 protein: CASSVDQETQYF
CDR3 DNA: TGTGCCAGCAGCGTCGACCAAGAGACCCAGTACTTC
J gene: TRBJ2-5
V gene: TRBV9
clone size: few
D gene: .

CDR3 protein: CASSQIYEQFF
CDR3 DNA: TGTGCCAGCAGTCAGATATATGAGCAGTTCTTC
J gene: TRBJ2-1
V gene: TRBV6-2/TRBV6-3
clone size: .
D gene: .

CDR3 protein: CASSLLYRGDSNEQFF
CDR3 DNA: TGTGCCAGCAGTTTACTTTATCGGGGAGATAGCAATGAGCAGTTCTTC
J gene: TRBJ2-1
V gene: TRBV27
clone size: .
D gene: .

CDR3 protein: CASSLAGLTGELFF
CDR3 DNA: TGTGCCAGCAGCTTAGCGGGCCTCACCGGGGAGCTGTTTTTT
J gene: TRBJ2-2
V gene: TRBV7-2
clone size: .
D gene: .

CDR3 protein: CATSPKGATNEKLFF
CDR3 DNA: TGTGCCACCAGTCCGAAGGGGGCAACTAATGAAAAACTGTTTTTT
J gene: TRBJ1-4
V gene: TRBV24-1
clone size: .
D gene: .

CDR3 protein: CASSPDRVYNEQFF
CDR3 DNA: TGTGCCAGCTCACCGGACAGGGTCTACAATGAGCAGTTCTTC
J gene: TRBJ2-1
V gene: TRBV18
clone size: .
D gene: TRBD1

CDR3 protein: CASSLGSFSEQFF
CDR3 DNA: TGTGCCAGCAGCTTGGGGTCGTTCAGTGAGCAGTTCTTC
J gene: TRBJ2-1
V gene: TRBV5-4
clone size: .
D gene: .

CDR3 protein: CASSLGRDLFYEQYF
CDR3 DNA: TGTGCCAGCAGCTTGGGGCGGGACCTTTTCTACGAGCAGTACTTC
J gene: TRBJ2-7
V gene: TRBV5-4
clone size: .
D gene: .

CDR3 protein: CSATGTSGRFRDTQYF
CDR3 DNA: TGCAGCGCCACCGGGACTAGCGGGAGATTTAGAGATACGCAGTATTTT
J gene: TRBJ2-3
V gene: TRBV29-1
clone size: few
D gene: TRBD2